This is a list of T cell receptor beta chains from one sample in a study of identical twins. TCRdb fed the 5' RACE reads into MiXCR, producing one record per CDR3 protein. The sample has some 560,000 distinct CDR3 sequences; around a tenth are singletons. The same data also contributed to another study, on yellow fever vaccine responses in identical twins.

Sequenced sample: PBMCs. The receptors here all came from a young woman in good health. CDR3s include the opening cysteine and the closing phenylalanine or tryptophan. A D gene is named only where the DNA matches it firmly. Where a row states a size, it is once, few, many or the class of an expanded clone; other rows omit it.

cdr3_nt: TGCGCCAGCAGCCAAGATTCGACTGTCATATGGGGCGAGCAGTACTTC
cdr3_aa: CASSQDSTVIWGEQYF
v_call: TRBV4-3
j_call: TRBJ2-7
clone_size: many
d_call: -

cdr3_nt: TGCGCCAGCAGCCAACTTAGCGGGATGCAAGAGACCCAGTACTTC
cdr3_aa: CASSQLSGMQETQYF
v_call: TRBV4-3
j_call: TRBJ2-5
clone_size: few
d_call: TRBD2

cdr3_nt: TGTGCCAGCGGGAGAGGCACAGATACGCAGTATTTT
cdr3_aa: CASGRGTDTQYF
v_call: TRBV12-3/TRBV12-4
j_call: TRBJ2-3
clone_size: many
d_call: -

cdr3_nt: TGTGCCAGCAGCCCAATCGGGGGAAGGGGAGATACGCAGTATTTT
cdr3_aa: CASSPIGGRGDTQYF
v_call: TRBV12-3/TRBV12-4
j_call: TRBJ2-3
clone_size: many
d_call: -

cdr3_nt: TGCGCCAGCAGCTTGGGTACAGGGTGGGACGAGCAGTACTTC
cdr3_aa: CASSLGTGWDEQYF
v_call: TRBV5-1
j_call: TRBJ2-7
clone_size: many
d_call: -

cdr3_nt: TGCAGTGCTGGAAAGACTAGCCAGACTAAGTTCTTC
cdr3_aa: CSAGKTSQTKFF
v_call: TRBV20-1
j_call: TRBJ2-1
clone_size: few
d_call: TRBD2

cdr3_nt: TGTGCCAGCAGGCACACAGGGGGGGGACTGACCGGGGAGCTGTTTTTT
cdr3_aa: CASRHTGGGLTGELFF
v_call: TRBV6-1
j_call: TRBJ2-2
clone_size: -
d_call: -

cdr3_nt: TGCAGTGCCGTACAGGGGGGAGAGACCCAGTACTTC
cdr3_aa: CSAVQGGETQYF
v_call: TRBV20-1
j_call: TRBJ2-5
clone_size: -
d_call: TRBD1

cdr3_nt: TGCGCCAGCAGCTTGGGAGACCCGAATTCACCCCTCCACTTT
cdr3_aa: CASSLGDPNSPLHF
v_call: TRBV5-1
j_call: TRBJ1-6
clone_size: -
d_call: -

cdr3_nt: TGTGCCACCAGTGATTCCAGGGCTGTGTGGGAGCAGTACTTC
cdr3_aa: CATSDSRAVWEQYF
v_call: TRBV24-1
j_call: TRBJ2-7
clone_size: many
d_call: -

cdr3_nt: TGTGCCAGCACCTCGGTGGGGGAGCCCCTTTACAATGAGCAGTTCTTC
cdr3_aa: CASTSVGEPLYNEQFF
v_call: TRBV12-3/TRBV12-4
j_call: TRBJ2-1
clone_size: -
d_call: -

cdr3_nt: TGTGCCAGCAGTTCTCCCGGGACAGATTTCTACGAGCAGTACTTC
cdr3_aa: CASSSPGTDFYEQYF
v_call: TRBV6-5
j_call: TRBJ2-7
clone_size: few
d_call: TRBD1

cdr3_nt: TGTGCCAGCAGCTTAGGTTTGGGAGGCCTGGAAGGCTACACCTTC
cdr3_aa: CASSLGLGGLEGYTF
v_call: TRBV7-2
j_call: TRBJ1-2
clone_size: many
d_call: -

cdr3_nt: TGTGCCAGCAGCCAAGAACGAGGGGTGTACCAAGAGACCCAGTACTTC
cdr3_aa: CASSQERGVYQETQYF
v_call: TRBV3-1
j_call: TRBJ2-5
clone_size: few
d_call: -

cdr3_nt: TGTGCCAGCAGTTTTCGGACAGGGGCCGGGGAGCTGTTTTTT
cdr3_aa: CASSFRTGAGELFF
v_call: TRBV6-5
j_call: TRBJ2-2
clone_size: few
d_call: TRBD1

cdr3_nt: TGTGCCAGCAGCTCCCTAGCGGGAGTACCCTACAATGAGCAGTTCTTC
cdr3_aa: CASSSLAGVPYNEQFF
v_call: TRBV11-2
j_call: TRBJ2-1
clone_size: -
d_call: TRBD2

cdr3_nt: TGTGCCAGCAGCTTCTATCTTAGCAATCAGCCCCAGCATTTT
cdr3_aa: CASSFYLSNQPQHF
v_call: TRBV5-6
j_call: TRBJ1-5
clone_size: -
d_call: -

cdr3_nt: TGTGCCAGCAGTTTCCCGACGCTACAAGAGACCCAGTACTTC
cdr3_aa: CASSFPTLQETQYF
v_call: TRBV11-2
j_call: TRBJ2-5
clone_size: few
d_call: -

cdr3_nt: TGCAGTGCTAGAGGGGGGGGACTAGCGCTGACCTACGAGCAGTACTTC
cdr3_aa: CSARGGGLALTYEQYF
v_call: TRBV20-1
j_call: TRBJ2-7
clone_size: few
d_call: TRBD2

cdr3_nt: TGCAGTGCCTATGAGCGGGACAGGGGTTACAATGAGCAGTTCTTC
cdr3_aa: CSAYERDRGYNEQFF
v_call: TRBV20-1
j_call: TRBJ2-1
clone_size: many
d_call: TRBD1

cdr3_nt: TGTGCCAGCAGCTTAGTGTCTGGTTTAGATACGCAGTATTTT
cdr3_aa: CASSLVSGLDTQYF
v_call: TRBV7-9
j_call: TRBJ2-3
clone_size: many
d_call: -

cdr3_nt: TGCGCCAGCAGCGGGGGGACAGGAGACCCCTACGAGCAGTACTTC
cdr3_aa: CASSGGTGDPYEQYF
v_call: TRBV10-2
j_call: TRBJ2-7
clone_size: -
d_call: -

cdr3_nt: TGTGCCAGCAGTTCTGCTAGCGGGCGGCTCACAGATACGCAGTATTTT
cdr3_aa: CASSSASGRLTDTQYF
v_call: TRBV27
j_call: TRBJ2-3
clone_size: few
d_call: TRBD2

cdr3_nt: TGTGCCAGCAGAAAGGACTTAGGGAACACTGAAGCTTTCTTT
cdr3_aa: CASRKDLGNTEAFF
v_call: TRBV5-4
j_call: TRBJ1-1
clone_size: many
d_call: -

cdr3_nt: TGCGCCAGCAGCCAAGTTAAGAGCGGGAGCTCCTACAATGAGCAGTTCTTC
cdr3_aa: CASSQVKSGSSYNEQFF
v_call: TRBV4-3
j_call: TRBJ2-1
clone_size: -
d_call: TRBD2

cdr3_nt: TGTGCCAGCAACAGAAGGGGGACCGAGCAGTACTTC
cdr3_aa: CASNRRGTEQYF
v_call: TRBV2
j_call: TRBJ2-7
clone_size: many
d_call: -

cdr3_nt: TGCAGCGGCTCCCGGGGGGTGGGAGAGACCCAGTACTTC
cdr3_aa: CSGSRGVGETQYF
v_call: TRBV29-1
j_call: TRBJ2-5
clone_size: few
d_call: TRBD2

cdr3_nt: TGTGCCACCAAATCCGGGGGAGGCCTGAGCTCCTACAATGAGCAGTTCTTC
cdr3_aa: CATKSGGGLSSYNEQFF
v_call: TRBV6-2/TRBV6-3
j_call: TRBJ2-1
clone_size: many
d_call: -

cdr3_nt: TGTGCCACCAGCAGAGAGGCCGGGGAGCTGTTTTTT
cdr3_aa: CATSREAGELFF
v_call: TRBV15
j_call: TRBJ2-2
clone_size: -
d_call: -

cdr3_nt: TGTGCCAGCAGCCGTGGACTAGCGGGGGCCTCTGGGGCCAACGTCCTGACTTTC
cdr3_aa: CASSRGLAGASGANVLTF
v_call: TRBV11-2
j_call: TRBJ2-6
clone_size: few
d_call: TRBD2

cdr3_nt: TGCAGTGCTTCCGGGACAGCGTATAATTCACCCCTCCACTTT
cdr3_aa: CSASGTAYNSPLHF
v_call: TRBV20-1
j_call: TRBJ1-6
clone_size: few
d_call: TRBD1

cdr3_nt: TGTGCCAGTAGTCCCGGGACTGTGTACCAAGAGACCCAGTACTTC
cdr3_aa: CASSPGTVYQETQYF
v_call: TRBV19
j_call: TRBJ2-5
clone_size: many
d_call: -

cdr3_nt: TGCAGCGTACGGGGAAGGGAAAACATTCAGTACTTC
cdr3_aa: CSVRGRENIQYF
v_call: TRBV29-1
j_call: TRBJ2-4
clone_size: few
d_call: -

cdr3_nt: TGTGCCAGCAGCCAACCAACGGGGGGAAACACCATATATTTT
cdr3_aa: CASSQPTGGNTIYF
v_call: TRBV3-1
j_call: TRBJ1-3
clone_size: many
d_call: -

cdr3_nt: TGTGCCAGCAGTGAATGGATACCGAACACCGGGGAGCTGTTTTTT
cdr3_aa: CASSEWIPNTGELFF
v_call: TRBV2
j_call: TRBJ2-2
clone_size: -
d_call: -

cdr3_nt: TGTGCCAGCAGCCAAGCGGGGGAGACTAGCCCAGGCTCCTACGAGCAGTACTTC
cdr3_aa: CASSQAGETSPGSYEQYF
v_call: TRBV4-2
j_call: TRBJ2-7
clone_size: once
d_call: TRBD2

cdr3_nt: TGTGCCGCGGGTGGGGGCTCTGGGGCCAACGTCCTGACTTTC
cdr3_aa: CAAGGGSGANVLTF
v_call: TRBV24-1
j_call: TRBJ2-6
clone_size: many
d_call: -